The T cell receptor (beta chain) described here comes from a study of OX40 agonist ivuxolimab in advanced cancers. The overall study: Dose-escalation patients' cancers were hepatocellular carcinoma, melanoma, renal cell or head and neck cancer.

Assay: immunoSEQ multiplex PCR; the TCRdb copy retains only in-frame clones and omits some. This table has 100,000 or so clones, about 91% appearing once. The CDR3 totals 12 residues. V dropped 4 bases and J dropped 8 bases, with 10 bases sitting between them. CDR1 is SGHNT and CDR2 is YYREEE in the germline V gene (reference sequence). The receptor comes from an adult with an advanced solid tumor such as melanoma, head and neck, liver or kidney cancer. The sample here was CD4+ or CD8+ T cells sorted from blood, taken in a trial of the OX40 agonist ivuxolimab. The V gene is TRBV5-4, the J gene TRBJ2-1; TRBD1 or TRBD2 may be the D gene (5 bases each). CDR3 amino acids: CASSPGADEQFF. CDR3 nucleotide sequence: TGTGCCAGCAGCCCCGGGGCGGATGAGCAGTTCTTC.